The next 9 T cell receptor beta chains were all read from a single sample in a study of T-cell reconstitution after alpha-beta-depleted transplantation in children. Unique molecular identifiers featured in how the TCRbeta library was prepared. TCRdb recomputed calls from the PCR reads with MiXCR, one row per CDR3 protein. This sample has about a million distinct CDR3 sequences, with 25% to 35% found just once. The source was PBMCs, mostly from graft donor cells, collected 360 days after TCRalphabeta/CD19-depleted stem cell transplant. Source of these receptors: a boy under two years old who had a stem cell transplant for SCID, so the T cells may come from the graft donor.

The gene calls are TRBV18 and TRBJ1-1; tentative D call: TRBD1 (6 bases). The germline V and J ends were trimmed by 1 base and 4 bases, with 13 bases remaining between them. In germline, CDR1 is KGHSH, CDR2 LQKENI. The CDR3 covers 15 residues. CDR3 in DNA: TGTGCCAGCTCACCACTCGCACAGGGCGGCACTGAAGCTTTCTTT. Its translation: CASSPLAQGGTEAFF.

The chain couples TRBV30 to TRBJ1-5; D is unclear. In germline, CDR1 is GTSNPN, CDR2 SVGIG (reference sequence). CDR3 length equals 14 residues. V was clipped by 4 bases and J by 2 bases, with 12 bases between them. The CDR3 DNA is TGTGCCTGGACGGACGACTGGGGCAATCAGCCCCAGCATTTT. It specifies CAWTDDWGNQPQHF.

The chain is built from TRBV7-9 and TRBJ1-3; 7 bases agree with TRBD1. Germline CDR1 reads SEHNR; CDR2 reads FQNEAQ (reference sequence). V lost 3 bases, J lost 2 bases, and 7 bases stayed unmatched. This CDR3 has 16 amino acids. The CDR3 loop reads CASSLGLDRAGNTIYF. In DNA, the CDR3 is TGTGCCAGCAGCTTGGGGCTCGACAGGGCTGGAAACACCATATATTTT. The complete variable domain, with remaining parts taken from reference TRBV7-9 and TRBJ1-3, reads DTGVSQNPRHKITKRGQNVTFRCDPISEHNRLYWYRQTLGQGPEFLTYFQNEAQLEKSRLLSDRFSAERPKGSFSTLEIQRTEQGDSAMYLCASSLGLDRAGNTIYFGEGSWLTVV.

V and J are TRBV3-1 and TRBJ2-3; D is perhaps TRBD2 (7 bases). CDR1 LGHDT and CDR2 YNNKEL come from the germline V gene (reference sequence). V was trimmed by 3 bases and J by 1 base, leaving 14 bases between them. The CDR3 length is 16 residues. CDR3 residues: CASSQSAGAGTDTQYF. CDR3 coding DNA: TGTGCCAGCAGCCAGTCGGCGGGGGCTGGCACAGATACGCAGTATTTT.

The chain employs TRBV29-1 and TRBJ2-3; 9 nucleotides agree with TRBD1. This CDR3 contains 15 residues. Trimming removed 0 bases from V and 2 bases from J; junction bases left unmatched: 3. Germline-derived CDR1 and CDR2 are SQVTM and ANQGSEA. The CDR3 loop reads CSVEETGGTTDTQYF. The CDR3 DNA sequence: TGCAGCGTTGAAGAGACAGGGGGAACCACAGATACGCAGTATTTT.

The table lists this clonotype with a few counts. V and J are TRBV7-8 and TRBJ2-4; D may match TRBD1 or TRBD2 (5 bases each). The ends were cut back, 1 base at V and 3 bases at J, with 16 bases in the middle. The CDR3 extends over 17 amino acids. From germline, CDR1 is SGHVS and CDR2 FQNEAQ. CDR3 DNA: TGTGCCAGCAGCTTAGTACCGTTCGGGGCGGGCAAAAACATTCAGTACTTC. This sequence encodes CASSLVPFGAGKNIQYF.

The chain couples TRBV20-1 to TRBJ1-5; maybe TRBD1 (5 bases). Trimming took off 4 bases at V and 6 bases at J, with 19 bases between the two ends. CDR3 length: 15 amino acids. Germline loops: CDR1 DFQATT, CDR2 SNEGSKA (reference sequence). CDR3 sequence reads: CSANYGTTIGQPQHF. The DNA for the CDR3 is TGCAGTGCTAACTACGGGACCACAATAGGTCAGCCCCAGCATTTT.

The J gene is TRBJ1-1, the V gene TRBV19, with 9 bases that match TRBD1. The V segment lost 8 bases and the J segment 6 bases; nucleotides outside the gene matches: 7. Per germline, CDR1 LNHDA and CDR2 SQIVND (reference sequence). CDR3 length: 13 residues. CDR3 nucleotides: TGTGCCAGTCGCGACAGGGGGGAGCCTGAAGCTTTCTTT. Protein: CASRDRGEPEAFF.

J is TRBJ1-1 and V is TRBV7-9; a weak D match, TRBD1 (6 bases). Germline V CDR1 and CDR2: SEHNR, FQNEAQ (reference sequence). The CDR3 is made up of 15 amino acids. V was trimmed by 5 bases and J by 4 bases, leaving 17 bases between them. The CDR3 spells CASSPGYREGTEAFF. The CDR3 region has the DNA TGTGCCAGCAGCCCGGGTTACAGGGAGGGCACTGAAGCTTTCTTT. Complete variable domain (other parts from reference TRBV7-9 and TRBJ1-1): DTGVSQNPRHKITKRGQNVTFRCDPISEHNRLYWYRQTLGQGPEFLTYFQNEAQLEKSRLLSDRFSAERPKGSFSTLEIQRTEQGDSAMYLCASSPGYREGTEAFFGQGTRLTVV.